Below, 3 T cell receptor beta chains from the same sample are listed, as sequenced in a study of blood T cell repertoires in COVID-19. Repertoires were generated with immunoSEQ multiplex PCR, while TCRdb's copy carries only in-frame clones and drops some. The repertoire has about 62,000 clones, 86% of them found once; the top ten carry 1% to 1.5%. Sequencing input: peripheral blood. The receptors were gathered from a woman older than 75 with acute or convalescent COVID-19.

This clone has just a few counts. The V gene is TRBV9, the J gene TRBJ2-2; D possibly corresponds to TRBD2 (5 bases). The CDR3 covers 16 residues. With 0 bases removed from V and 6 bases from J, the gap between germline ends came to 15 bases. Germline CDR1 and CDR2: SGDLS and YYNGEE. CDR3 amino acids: CASSVARTSESGELFF. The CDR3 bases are TGTGCCAGCAGCGTAGCACGGACTTCCGAGTCCGGGGAGCTGTTTTTT.

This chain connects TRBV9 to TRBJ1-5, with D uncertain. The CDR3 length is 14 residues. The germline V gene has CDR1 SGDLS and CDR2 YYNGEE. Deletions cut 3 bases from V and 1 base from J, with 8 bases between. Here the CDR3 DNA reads TGTGCCAGCAGCGCTGGGAGGAGCAATCAGCCCCAGCATTTT. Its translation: CASSAGRSNQPQHF.

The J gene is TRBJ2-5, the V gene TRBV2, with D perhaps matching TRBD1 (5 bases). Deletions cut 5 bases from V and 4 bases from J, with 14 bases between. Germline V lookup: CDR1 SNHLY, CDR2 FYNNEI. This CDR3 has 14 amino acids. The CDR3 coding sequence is TGTGCCAGCAGTTCCCAGGGTAATGGAGAGACCCAGTACTTC. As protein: CASSSQGNGETQYF.